Described below is a single TCR beta chain sequence and its context. Its antigen remains unidentified. The data stem from a study of T cells expressing NK-cell markers. As for the study in general: Sequencing of TCR beta repertoires drew on sorted CD3+CD56+NKG2C+, CD3+CD56+NKG2C- and CD3+CD56-NKG2C+ T cells. One of eight sequenced donors was HCMV-seronegative; the other seven were seropositive. Whole-study results and caveats: Dominant NKG2C+ clonotypes in a handful of donors made up about 1.0-7.5% of CD8+ T cells.

Libraries used 5'RACE template switching adding universal primer site and UMIs. TCRdb reprocessed the 5' RACE reads and reports one entry per CDR3 protein, with no DNA. Its clone listing holds about 550,000 distinct CDR3 sequences. Germline CDR1 reads SGHRS; CDR2 reads YFSETQ. This CDR3 is 17 amino acids long. This chain links TRBV5-1 with TRBJ2-2; with no DNA, the TCRdb D assignment of TRBD1 cannot be verified. Sequenced input: blood T cells: a sorted CD56 or NKG2C T cell subset, CD4+ or CD8+ T cells, or bulk PBMC T cells (not recorded which). This sequence originates from a man between 18 and 29 years old in good health. CDR3 residues: CASSLSSEQGPTGELFF.